This entry concerns a single TCR beta chain. Its antigen is not known. These data originate in a study of shared clonotypes between healthy human individuals. Whole-study results and caveats: Only blood samples were collected, and tissue repertoires likely differ.

Profiled with immunoSEQ multiplex PCR; TCRdb holds only in-frame clones, not every one. This table holds about 1.5 million clones, approximately 98% found once. Trimming shortened V by 3 bases and J by 1 base, and 14 bases separated the two germline ends. The CDR3 is 15 amino acids. Germline V gene data show CDR1 as SQVTM and CDR2 as ANQGSEA. Specimen: naive CD4+ T cells sorted from blood. Subset indicated: CD45RA+ positively selected. This chain uses TRBV29-1 with TRBJ2-3; D remains ambiguous. The receptor was isolated from a man aged 30 to 39 in good health. The CDR3 region is CSVDRSDYGTDTQYF. In DNA form, the CDR3 reads TGCAGCGTTGACAGGTCGGATTACGGCACAGATACGCAGTATTTT.